The 5 T cell receptor beta chains reported below all come from one sample, sequenced in a study of CD8+ T cells in alopecia areata. Extracted RNA was reverse transcribed, and the resulting cDNA served as sequencing template. Assay used: immunoSEQ multiplex PCR; TCRdb lists only in-frame clones, some missing. The sample consists of 150,000 to 200,000 clones, over 45% of them appearing once. Treatment described: oral pan-JAK inhibitor, 5-10 mg twice daily. The sample was CD4+ T cells sorted from blood, taken at week 24, from a patient treated with tofacitinib. These receptors came from a human donor with alopecia areata.

The rearrangement uses TRBV5-1 and TRBJ2-5; 7 bases align to TRBD1. V lost 3 bases to trimming and J lost 1 base; unmatched junction nucleotides: 6. The CDR3 runs 15 residues. Germline assignment: CDR1 SGHRS and CDR2 YFSETQ. CDR3 nucleotide sequence: TGCGCCAGCAGCTGGCAATCAGGGGGCCAAGAGACCCAGTACTTC. As protein: CASSWQSGGQETQYF.

The V call is TRBV6-5, the J call TRBJ2-3, with 9 bases aligning to TRBD2. The CDR3 extends over 14 amino acids. Losses at the gene ends were 7 bases for V and 7 bases for J; bases not matched to a gene: 9. Germline V gene lookup returns CDR1 MNHEY and CDR2 SVGAGI. CDR3: CASTPSSGANTQYF. Here the CDR3 DNA reads TGTGCCAGCACTCCCTCTAGCGGGGCAAATACGCAGTATTTT.

This clone has more than one count but fewer than ten. This chain joins TRBV7-9 and TRBJ1-5; no clear D. CDR1 is SEHNR and CDR2 is FQNEAQ in the germline V gene (reference sequence). This CDR3 is 13 amino acids long. Trimming removed 8 bases from V and 0 bases from J, with 8 bases in between. In DNA, the CDR3 is TGTGCCAGCGATAGTTCTAGCAATCAGCCCCAGCATTTT. Its translation is CASDSSSNQPQHF.

This clone was counted between two and nine times. The chain recombines TRBV29-1 with TRBJ2-7, with 14 bases lining up with TRBD2. Germline trimming cut 5 bases from V and 1 base from J; bases unmatched to any gene: 4. CDR1 is SQVTM and CDR2 is ANQGSEA in the germline V gene. The CDR3 has 15 amino acids. CDR3 in amino acids: CSVRGTSGGSYEQYF. The CDR3 DNA follows: TGCAGCGTTAGGGGGACTAGCGGGGGATCCTACGAGCAGTACTTC.

The chain employs TRBV5-1 and TRBJ2-7; no reliable D call. The germline V gene has CDR1 SGHRS and CDR2 YFSETQ. Trimming took off 0 bases at V and 1 base at J, with 11 bases between the two ends. The CDR3 contains 15 residues. CDR3 in amino acids: CASSLDLTRSYEQYF. In nucleotides, the CDR3 is TGCGCCAGCAGCTTGGACTTGACACGTTCCTACGAGCAGTACTTC.